This T cell receptor (beta chain) was documented in a study of cytomegalovirus exposure and HLA in healthy donors. General study points: In a later analysis, a genetic analysis reported fewer productive-TCR N-insertions in an Asian-associated ancestry cluster than the cohort average. Later analysis showed TCR association rates varying by HLA locus, highest for DRB1 and lowest for HLA-C.

PCR primers comprised 60 Vbeta and 13 Jbeta primers. The assay was immunoSEQ multiplex PCR, and TCRdb's table has in-frame clones only and misses some. The table includes about 130,000 clones, roughly 78% detected once. As regards this clone: Its antigen is undetermined.

Germline V gene sequence: CDR1 SGHVS, CDR2 FQNEAQ. The CDR3 runs to 15 residues. Trimming pared 3 bases from V and 5 bases from J, leaving 15 bases between. The chain carries TRBV7-8 and TRBJ2-3, with D perhaps TRBD2 (5 bases). The sample was PBMCs. The sequence was obtained from a man aged 25 to 40 in good health. The CDR3 sequence: CASSFSARREDTQYF. The CDR3 DNA is TGTGCCAGCAGCTTTTCCGCCCGCCGGGAAGATACGCAGTATTTT.